The T cell receptor (beta chain) under discussion was sequenced for a study of T cell changes during pregnancy in multiple sclerosis. Profiling relied on immunoSEQ multiplex PCR, and the TCRdb table lists in-frame clones only, not all of them. Among about 34,000 clones listed, roughly 90% were seen once. Trimming pared 3 bases from V and 3 bases from J, leaving 8 bases between. Germline CDR1 reads SGHAT; CDR2 reads FQNNGV. CDR3 length: 13 residues. The source was CD8+ T cells from peripheral blood mononuclear cells, collected in the third trimester of pregnancy. The gene calls are TRBV11-2 and TRBJ1-2; D gene uncertain. The sequence was obtained from a female donor with multiple sclerosis, enrolled in a pregnancy study. As DNA, the CDR3 is TGTGCCAGCAGCTTTTCTGCGCACTATGGCTACACCTTC. It codes for CASSFSAHYGYTF.